Listed below are T cell receptor beta chains from one sample, sequenced in a study of PD-1 blockade in classical Hodgkin lymphoma. Sequencing was performed with immunoSEQ multiplex PCR; in TCRdb, only in-frame clones are kept and a portion is missing. In the table there are about 64,000 clones, roughly nine tenths of which are singletons. The sample consisted of peripheral blood mononuclear cells (PBMCs), taken before the fourth cycle of nivolumab. The receptors originated from a human donor with classical Hodgkin lymphoma. Both conserved end residues are part of each CDR3. D genes are given only for firm matches. Size values are once, few and many counts, or a class for expanded clones, and some rows have none.

cdr3_aa cdr3_nt j_call clone_size d_call v_call
CASSHLPGQRTYEQYF TGTGCCAGCAGCCACCTACCGGGACAGAGAACCTACGAGCAGTACTTC TRBJ2-7 . TRBD1 TRBV14
CASSEGVGWSTEAFF TGTGCCAGCAGCGAGGGGGTAGGATGGAGCACTGAAGCTTTCTTT TRBJ1-1 . . TRBV5-5
CASSPPGRGATYEQYF TGTGCCAGCTCACCACCGGGGCGGGGGGCCACCTACGAGCAGTACTTC TRBJ2-7 few TRBD2 TRBV18
CASSLFPQVRGGELFF TGTGCCAGCAGCTTATTCCCTCAAGTGCGGGGCGGGGAGCTGTTTTTT TRBJ2-2 . . TRBV7-9
CASSPPGQDYNEQFF TGTGCCAGCAGCCCTCCGGGACAGGATTACAATGAGCAGTTCTTC TRBJ2-1 . TRBD1 TRBV7-6
CSVTSPFGRTEAFF TGCAGCGTTACGTCTCCATTTGGACGAACTGAAGCTTTCTTT TRBJ1-1 . . TRBV29-1
CASSLRGGTYNEQFF TGTGCCAGCAGCTTACGAGGGGGAACCTACAATGAGCAGTTCTTC TRBJ2-1 . . TRBV11-2
CASSELPGGEVETQYF TGTGCCAGCAGTGAGCTCCCAGGGGGTGAGGTAGAGACCCAGTACTTC TRBJ2-5 . TRBD1 TRBV2
CASSPTLSPTDTQYF TGTGCCAGCAGCCCGACCCTCTCACCCACAGATACGCAGTATTTT TRBJ2-3 medium-sized . TRBV7-6
CASSGGAAYASPLHF TGTGCCAGCAGCGGGGGGGCGGCATACGCTTCACCCCTCCACTTT TRBJ1-6 . . TRBV11-2
CASSGGVNTGELFF TGTGCCAGCAGCGGGGGGGTGAACACCGGGGAGCTGTTTTTT TRBJ2-2 . TRBD2 TRBV6-5
CASSGLGAGEQFF TGTGCCAGTAGCGGTTTGGGGGCTGGTGAGCAGTTCTTC TRBJ2-1 . . TRBV19
CASSYTGLAGVTQYF TGTGCCAGCAGTTACACTGGACTAGCGGGAGTTACGCAGTATTTT TRBJ2-3 . TRBD2 TRBV6-6
CATSPTGGVGQPQHF TGTGCCACCAGCCCGACGGGGGGAGTAGGTCAGCCCCAGCATTTT TRBJ1-5 once . TRBV2
CASSIEVYQETQYF TGTGCCAGTAGTATAGAAGTCTATCAAGAGACCCAGTACTTC TRBJ2-5 . . TRBV19
CASSPAEGQRSLEKLFF TGTGCCAGCAGCCCGGCCGAGGGGCAGCGTAGTCTTGAAAAACTGTTTTTT TRBJ1-4 . . TRBV7-9
CATPRTLPYEQYF TGTGCCACCCCTCGGACGCTCCCCTACGAGCAGTACTTC TRBJ2-7 . . TRBV6-5
CASSYWADGGQPQHF TGTGCCAGCAGTTACTGGGCAGATGGGGGTCAGCCCCAGCATTTT TRBJ1-5 . . TRBV6-5
CASSQLRTGGTYEQYF TGTGCCAGCTCCCAACTACGGACAGGGGGTACCTACGAGCAGTACTTC TRBJ2-7 . TRBD1 TRBV18
CASSLRTGTPSRGYGYTF TGCGCCAGCAGCCTCCGGACCGGGACACCCTCACGGGGCTATGGCTACACCTTC TRBJ1-2 . . TRBV5-1
CASSEALPGSATQYF TGTGCCAGCAGTGAAGCGCTTCCGGGGAGCGCGACCCAGTACTTC TRBJ2-5 . . TRBV6-1
CATSRASGRPDTQYF TGTGCCACCAGCAGGGCTAGCGGGAGGCCAGATACGCAGTATTTT TRBJ2-3 . TRBD2 TRBV15
CASRSFWVGGRDADTQYF TGCGCCAGCCGTTCGTTTTGGGTAGGGGGGAGGGATGCAGATACGCAGTATTTT TRBJ2-3 . . TRBV4-1
CASSPAGAKQETQYF TGTGCCAGCAGCCCAGCAGGGGCGAAACAAGAGACCCAGTACTTC TRBJ2-5 . . TRBV7-9
CASSSTGRDSPLHF TGCGCCAGCAGCTCCACAGGGAGAGATTCACCCCTCCACTTT TRBJ1-6 . . TRBV5-1
CASSSSGESTDTQYF TGTGCCAGCAGCTCTAGCGGAGAAAGCACAGATACGCAGTATTTT TRBJ2-3 . TRBD2 TRBV5-4
CASSTNTEAFF TGTGCCAGCAGCACGAACACTGAAGCTTTCTTT TRBJ1-1 . . TRBV28
CASSKGCGHKLNSNQPQHF TGTGCCAGCAGCAAAGGGTGCGGGCACAAACTAAATAGCAATCAGCCCCAGCATTTT TRBJ1-5 . . TRBV21-1
CSVDGSGNTIYF TGCAGCGTTGATGGCTCTGGAAACACCATATATTTT TRBJ1-3 once . TRBV29-1
CASRPTGALTGNTIYF TGTGCCAGCAGGCCGACAGGCGCCCTTACAGGAAACACCATATATTTT TRBJ1-3 . . TRBV7-9
CASSVAASYEQYF TGTGCCAGCAGCGTAGCGGCAAGCTACGAGCAGTACTTC TRBJ2-7 . . TRBV9
CASSHRQGAYNEQFF TGCGCCAGCAGCCATAGACAGGGTGCCTACAATGAGCAGTTCTTC TRBJ2-1 . TRBD1 TRBV10-1
CASSLELDLGYGYTF TGTGCCAGCAGCTTAGAACTCGACCTAGGCTATGGCTACACCTTC TRBJ1-2 . . TRBV7-9
CASSEHRDPNQPQHF TGTGCCAGCAGTGAACACAGGGACCCCAATCAGCCCCAGCATTTT TRBJ1-5 . . TRBV6-1
CASSQPDRTCLEQYF TGTGCCAGCAGCCAACCGGACAGGACTTGCCTGGAGCAGTACTTC TRBJ2-7 . TRBD1 TRBV14
CASSLEIVPYTEQFF TGTGCCAGCAGCTTGGAAATTGTTCCATATACTGAGCAGTTCTTC TRBJ2-1 . . TRBV7-3
CASRVTSGAYNEQFF TGTGCCAGCAGGGTTACTAGCGGAGCCTACAATGAGCAGTTCTTC TRBJ2-1 . TRBD2 TRBV6-1
CASTVDRYYEQYF TGTGCCAGCACCGTGGACAGGTACTACGAGCAGTACTTC TRBJ2-7 . TRBD1 TRBV6-6
CSVEVPASGSLEQYF TGCAGCGTTGAAGTTCCGGCTAGCGGGAGCCTCGAGCAGTACTTC TRBJ2-7 . TRBD2 TRBV29-1
CASSLLGGGSIYEQYF TGTGCCAGCAGTTTATTAGGTGGCGGGAGTATCTACGAGCAGTACTTC TRBJ2-7 . TRBD2 TRBV27
CASSFRASNYGYTF TGTGCCAGCAGCTTCCGGGCTTCTAACTATGGCTACACCTTC TRBJ1-2 . . TRBV7-2
CASSPGRGRESYEQYF TGTGCCAGCTCACCGGGGAGAGGCCGAGAGAGCTACGAGCAGTACTTC TRBJ2-7 . . TRBV18
CAISPRLDTQYF TGTGCCATCAGCCCCCGGTTAGATACGCAGTATTTT TRBJ2-3 . . TRBV10-3
CASSLWESGANVLTF TGTGCCAGCAGCTTATGGGAAAGTGGGGCCAACGTCCTGACTTTC TRBJ2-6 few . TRBV7-8
CASSPYNSGVEKLFF TGTGCCAGCAGTCCTTATAACTCAGGGGTTGAAAAACTGTTTTTT TRBJ1-4 . . TRBV6-6
CASRSLTGSYYEQYF TGTGCCAGCAGAAGTTTAACGGGCAGTTACTACGAGCAGTACTTC TRBJ2-7 . . TRBV28
CASSHPAYTGELFF TGTGCCAGCAGCCATCCAGCTTACACCGGGGAGCTGTTTTTT TRBJ2-2 . . TRBV14
CASSVSASGTDTQYF TGTGCCAGCAGCGTATCGGCTAGCGGCACAGATACGCAGTATTTT TRBJ2-3 . . TRBV9
CASSYGTGWGETQYF TGTGCCAGCAGTTACGGGACAGGGTGGGGGGAGACCCAGTACTTC TRBJ2-5 . TRBD1 TRBV5-6
CASSQNVPSTDTQYF TGCGCCAGCAGCCAAAATGTACCTAGCACAGATACGCAGTATTTT TRBJ2-3 . . TRBV4-1
CASSLYAGGVDGGYTF TGCGCCAGCAGCTTGTATGCAGGGGGCGTGGATGGTGGCTACACCTTC TRBJ1-2 . TRBD1 TRBV5-1